This T cell receptor beta chain was found in a study of blood T cell repertoires in COVID-19. Assay: immunoSEQ multiplex PCR; the TCRdb copy retains only in-frame clones and omits some. The sample lists 100,000 or so clones; 88% were seen once. The CDR3 totals 14 residues. The V and J ends lost 0 bases and 7 bases, in that order; junction bases with no gene match: 1. CDR1 is SGHRS and CDR2 is YFSETQ in the germline V gene. The specimen was peripheral blood. This TCR derives from a woman aged 55-70 years with acute or convalescent COVID-19. The chain is built from TRBV5-1 and TRBJ2-2, with 9 nucleotides matching TRBD2. CDR3: CASSLALAGGELFF. CDR3 coding DNA: TGCGCCAGCAGCTTGGCACTAGCGGGCGGGGAGCTGTTTTTT.